Shown below are 16 T cell receptor beta chains from a single sample sequenced in a study of CD8+ T cells in alopecia areata. Specified treatment: oral pan-JAK inhibitor, 5-10 mg twice daily. RNA extraction and reverse transcription yielded cDNA as sequencing template. TCRdb's table, derived via immunoSEQ multiplex PCR, lists solely in-frame clones and lacks some. The repertoire holds 180,000 or so clones, with 55% to 75% as singletons. The sample consisted of CD4+ T cells sorted from blood, taken at week 24, from a patient treated with tofacitinib. The receptor set was obtained from a human donor with alopecia areata.

In the case of this clone: Other DNA sequences in this specimen translate into the identical CDR3. The rearrangement links TRBV6-5 to TRBJ1-1, with 7 bases identical to TRBD1. V was pared by 5 bases and J by 1 base, with 1 base of the junction left unmatched. This CDR3 is 13 amino acids long. Germline CDR1 reads MNHEY; CDR2 reads SVGAGI. DNA for the CDR3: TGTGCCAGCAGTCGGACAGGGAACACTGAAGCTTTCTTT. It codes for CASSRTGNTEAFF.

In this sample, this clone turned up a few times. The V call is TRBV15, the J call TRBJ1-1, with D hard to call. The length of the CDR3 is 16 residues. Germline CDR1 LNHNV, CDR2 YYDKDF (reference sequence). Trimming shortened V by 0 bases and J by 0 bases, and 11 bases separated the two germline ends. The CDR3: CATSRDGLWVNTEAFF. Written as DNA, the CDR3 is TGTGCCACCAGCAGAGATGGTTTATGGGTGAACACTGAAGCTTTCTTT.

V and J are TRBV7-2 and TRBJ2-5, with no clear D. V was shortened by 5 bases and J by 5 bases, with 9 bases between the two germline ends. The CDR3 sequence is 12 residues long. Germline-derived CDR1 and CDR2 are SGHTA and FQGNSA. This CDR3 is CASSLDLETQYF. The CDR3 DNA sequence: TGTGCCAGCAGCCTCGATCTTGAGACCCAGTACTTC.

There are a few counts of this clone. The chain carries TRBV29-1 and TRBJ1-1; D gene unclear. This CDR3 region has 12 residues. Germline CDR1 is SQVTM and CDR2 is ANQGSEA. V was pared by 6 bases and J by 7 bases, with 15 bases between. The DNA of the CDR3 is TGCAGCGTCAGAATCGGATTTGATGAAGCTTTCTTT. Its translation is CSVRIGFDEAFF.

This clone appeared a single time. This chain connects TRBV7-8 to TRBJ1-3, with D unresolved. Trimming pared 4 bases from V and 2 bases from J, leaving 0 bases between. The CDR3 totals 11 residues. CDR1 is SGHVS, CDR2 FQNEAQ, per germline. CDR3 protein: CASSSGNTIYF. Here the CDR3 DNA reads TGTGCCAGCAGCTCTGGAAACACCATATATTTT.

The chain recombines TRBV18 with TRBJ1-1; D might be TRBD1 (6 bases). Per the germline V gene, CDR1 is KGHSH and CDR2 is LQKENI. The V end was cut by 0 bases, the J end by 4 bases, with 15 bases between. The CDR3 spans 16 residues. The chain's CDR3 is CASSPPQQGLGTEAFF. The CDR3 nucleotides read TGTGCCAGCTCACCACCGCAACAGGGTTTGGGCACTGAAGCTTTCTTT.

This rearrangement joins TRBV4-2 to TRBJ1-5, with TRBD1 as a possible D gene (5 bases). V was trimmed by 1 base and J by 8 bases, leaving 15 bases between them. Germline CDR1 is LGHNA and CDR2 is YNFKEQ. The CDR3 contains 15 residues. The CDR3 loop is CASSQAGSGIEPQHF. Here the CDR3 DNA reads TGTGCCAGCAGCCAAGCCGGGTCAGGGATTGAGCCCCAGCATTTT.

J is TRBJ1-2 and V is TRBV9, with 7 bases aligning to TRBD1. The V segment lost 3 bases and the J segment 6 bases; nucleotides outside the gene matches: 11. This CDR3 region has 15 residues. Germline loops: CDR1 SGDLS, CDR2 YYNGEE. CDR3 amino acids: CASSETGGQGDGYTF. The CDR3 DNA follows: TGTGCCAGCAGCGAGACAGGAGGGCAGGGGGATGGCTACACCTTC.

The genes are TRBV2 and TRBJ2-2, with 7 bases matching TRBD1. Per germline, CDR1 SNHLY and CDR2 FYNNEI. The CDR3 loop spans 14 amino acids. V was pared by 6 bases and J by 7 bases, with 8 bases of the junction left unmatched. The CDR3 nucleotides are TGTGCCAGCAGGAGTACAGGGGAGATCGGGGAGCTGTTTTTT. As protein: CASRSTGEIGELFF.

The J gene is TRBJ1-5, the V gene TRBV6-5, with D hard to call. Trimming left V 0 bases short and J 6 bases short, with 6 bases between. There are 13 residues in the CDR3. The germline gives CDR1 MNHEY, CDR2 SVGAGI. CDR3 coding DNA: TGTGCCAGCAGTTACTCGATAAGTCAGCCCCAGCATTTT. Its protein is CASSYSISQPQHF.

This clone has a handful of counts. This chain joins TRBV5-1 and TRBJ2-2; D is possibly TRBD1 (6 bases). Per germline, CDR1 SGHRS and CDR2 YFSETQ. This CDR3 is 15 amino acids long. V was shortened by 2 bases and J by 3 bases, with 11 bases between the two germline ends. The CDR3 bases are TGCGCCAGCAGCTTAATGTCAGGGGACACCGGGGAGCTGTTTTTT. Its protein product is CASSLMSGDTGELFF.

The J gene is TRBJ1-2, the V gene TRBV19; D unclear. Germline lookup yields CDR1 LNHDA and CDR2 SQIVND (reference sequence). This CDR3 spans 14 amino acids. The V end was cut by 3 bases, the J end by 0 bases, with 8 bases between. The DNA for the CDR3 is TGTGCCAGTAGTATGCAGAGCTCTAACTATGGCTACACCTTC. This encodes CASSMQSSNYGYTF.

This clone was observed a single time. The V call is TRBV5-6, the J call TRBJ1-1; D uncertain. Germline CDR1 reads SGHDT; CDR2 reads YYEEEE. Trimming took 5 bases from V and 7 from J, leaving 24 bases between them. CDR3 length equals 16 residues. CDR3 sequence: CASSLGPVGFGVEAFF. Here the CDR3 DNA reads TGTGCCAGCAGTCTTGGGCCCGTGGGGTTTGGCGTTGAAGCTTTCTTT.

This clone was seen a handful of times. J is TRBJ2-1 and V is TRBV29-1, with no clear D. V was clipped by 0 bases and J by 13 bases, with 16 bases between them. The germline gives CDR1 SQVTM, CDR2 ANQGSEA. The CDR3 consists of 13 residues. This CDR3 reads CSVEDPVTDIQFF. DNA for the CDR3: TGCAGCGTTGAAGATCCGGTTACCGATATCCAGTTCTTC.

This rearrangement joins TRBV29-1 to TRBJ2-7; a possible D gene is TRBD1 (6 bases). Germline assignment: CDR1 SQVTM and CDR2 ANQGSEA. The CDR3 has 13 amino acids. Trimming pared 6 bases from V and 5 bases from J, leaving 17 bases between. The CDR3 DNA sequence: TGCAGCGTGAAAACAGGGCTGGTCCACGAGCAGTACTTC. It encodes CSVKTGLVHEQYF.

This rearrangement joins TRBV2 to TRBJ2-5; D not resolved. The CDR3 totals 14 residues. Germline CDR1 and CDR2: SNHLY and FYNNEI. The V end was cut by 0 bases, the J end by 3 bases, with 8 bases between. This CDR3 is CASSEAQMEETQYF. CDR3 in DNA: TGTGCCAGCAGTGAAGCGCAAATGGAAGAGACCCAGTACTTC.